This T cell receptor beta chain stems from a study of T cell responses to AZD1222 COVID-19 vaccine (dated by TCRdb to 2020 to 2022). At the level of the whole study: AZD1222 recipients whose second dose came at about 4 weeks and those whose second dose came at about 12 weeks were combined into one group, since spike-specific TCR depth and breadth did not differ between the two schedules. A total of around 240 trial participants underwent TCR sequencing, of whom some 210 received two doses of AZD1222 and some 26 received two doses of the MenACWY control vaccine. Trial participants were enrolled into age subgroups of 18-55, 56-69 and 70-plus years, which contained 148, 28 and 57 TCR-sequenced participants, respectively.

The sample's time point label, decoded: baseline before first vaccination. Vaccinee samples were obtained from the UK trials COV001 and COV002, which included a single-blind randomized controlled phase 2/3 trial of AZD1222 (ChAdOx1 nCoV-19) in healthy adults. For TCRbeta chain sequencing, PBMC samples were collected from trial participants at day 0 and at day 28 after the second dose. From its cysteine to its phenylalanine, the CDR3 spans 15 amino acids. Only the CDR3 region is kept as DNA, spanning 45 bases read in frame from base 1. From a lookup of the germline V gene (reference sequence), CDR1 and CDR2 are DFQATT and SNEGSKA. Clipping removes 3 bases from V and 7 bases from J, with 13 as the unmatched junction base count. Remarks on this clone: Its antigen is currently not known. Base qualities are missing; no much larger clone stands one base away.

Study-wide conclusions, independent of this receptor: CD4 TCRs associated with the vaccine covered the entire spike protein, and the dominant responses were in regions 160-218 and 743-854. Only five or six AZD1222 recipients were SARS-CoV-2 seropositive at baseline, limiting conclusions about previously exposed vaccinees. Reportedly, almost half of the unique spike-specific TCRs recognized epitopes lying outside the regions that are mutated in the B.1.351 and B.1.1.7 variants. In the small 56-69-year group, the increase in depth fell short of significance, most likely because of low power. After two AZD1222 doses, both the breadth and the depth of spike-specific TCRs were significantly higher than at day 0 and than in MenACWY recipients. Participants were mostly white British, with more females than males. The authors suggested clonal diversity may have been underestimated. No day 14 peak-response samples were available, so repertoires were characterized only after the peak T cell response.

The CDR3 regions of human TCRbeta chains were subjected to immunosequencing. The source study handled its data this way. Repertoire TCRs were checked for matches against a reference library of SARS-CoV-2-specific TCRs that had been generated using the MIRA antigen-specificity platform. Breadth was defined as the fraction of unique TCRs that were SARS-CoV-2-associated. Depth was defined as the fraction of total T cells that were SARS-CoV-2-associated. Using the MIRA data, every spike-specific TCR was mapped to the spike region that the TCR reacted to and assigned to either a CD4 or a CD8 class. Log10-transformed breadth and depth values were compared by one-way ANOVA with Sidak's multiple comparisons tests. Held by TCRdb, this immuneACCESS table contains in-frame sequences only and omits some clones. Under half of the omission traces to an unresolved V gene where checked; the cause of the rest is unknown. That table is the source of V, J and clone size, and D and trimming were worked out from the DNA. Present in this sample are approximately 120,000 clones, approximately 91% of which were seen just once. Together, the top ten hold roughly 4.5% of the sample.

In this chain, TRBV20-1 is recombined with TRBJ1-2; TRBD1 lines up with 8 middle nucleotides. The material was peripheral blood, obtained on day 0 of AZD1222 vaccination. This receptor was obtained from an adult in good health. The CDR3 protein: CSASRMTGEGPGYTF. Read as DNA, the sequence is TGCAGTGCTAGTCGCATGACAGGGGAGGGTCCTGGCTACACCTTC.